The 2 T cell receptor beta chains listed next were all sequenced from one sample in a study of neoadjuvant anti-PD-1 for oral cavity cancer. Clones were read by immunoSEQ multiplex PCR, and TCRdb kept only the in-frame ones, dropping some. The table has 6,000 to 7,500 clones, just under 75% seen once. This specimen consisted of PBMCs, obtained before nivolumab (anti-PD-1) treatment. These receptors came from a person aged 35-79 years with oral cavity squamous cell carcinoma.

The genes are TRBV28 and TRBJ2-3; D gene uncertain. The germline V and J ends were trimmed by 5 bases and 1 base, with 16 bases remaining between them. Germline V gene data show CDR1 as MDHEN and CDR2 as SYDVKM. CDR3 length equals 16 residues. The CDR3 reads CASSIPWGSGTDTQYF. The CDR3 nucleotides read TGTGCCAGCAGTATCCCATGGGGTTCGGGCACAGATACGCAGTATTTT. Complete variable domain (other parts from reference TRBV28 and TRBJ2-3): DVKVTQSSRYLVKRTGEKVFLECVQDMDHENMFWYRQDPGLGLRLIYFSYDVKMKEKGDIPEGYSVSREKKERFSLILESASTNQTSMYLCASSIPWGSGTDTQYFGPGTRLTVL.

This rearrangement joins TRBV7-9 to TRBJ1-1; TRBD1 might be the D (6 bases). V was cut by 5 bases and J by 3 bases, with 16 bases left in between. This CDR3 spans 15 amino acids. The germline V gene encodes CDR1 SEHNR and CDR2 FQNEAQ (reference sequence). CDR3 DNA sequence: TGTGCCAGCAGCCCAATAGGGGGGAAGGACACTGAAGCTTTCTTT. Protein: CASSPIGGKDTEAFF.